The rows below give T cell receptor beta chains drawn from one sample of a study of PD-1 blockade in mismatch repair-deficient tumors. The table came from immunoSEQ multiplex PCR; TCRdb's copy has only in-frame clones and leaves some out. The data contain some 130,000 clones, about 88% of them singletons. Sequences were derived from peripheral blood, sampled approximately 70 weeks after starting pembrolizumab. Receptors were obtained from an adult with mismatch repair-deficient cancer. The conserved cysteine and the conserved F or W are not part of the CDR3 here. The order of the fields is D gene, V gene, J gene, clone size, CDR3 protein. D genes are given only for firm matches. Clone size, where shown, is once, few, many, or a class for clones that have expanded.

NA	TRBV4-2	TRBJ2-3	NA	ASSQGTTAPDTQY
TRBD2	TRBV11-3	TRBJ2-7	NA	ASTGGTSYEQY
NA	TRBV7-2	TRBJ1-5	NA	ASSPGQTSNQPQH
TRBD1	TRBV2	TRBJ1-3	NA	ASSPAGDSSGNTIY
NA	TRBV25-1	TRBJ2-2	once	ASSEWGEDSTGELF
NA	TRBV7-9	TRBJ2-7	NA	ASSLPTGTPHEQY
NA	TRBV10-2	TRBJ2-2	NA	ASSRPGRSLNTGELF
TRBD1	TRBV4-2	TRBJ1-5	NA	ASSQDRRGGGYQPQH
NA	TRBV9	TRBJ2-3	NA	ASSVGGLAHRTDTQY
TRBD2	TRBV28	TRBJ2-7	NA	ASSLGTSGTSSYEQY
TRBD1	TRBV7-6	TRBJ1-3	NA	ASSLEGDSAGNTIY
TRBD2	TRBV6-5	TRBJ2-1	NA	ASSLRRETYNEQF
NA	TRBV7-6	TRBJ2-3	NA	ASNRMMEDTQY
TRBD1	TRBV19	TRBJ2-5	NA	ASMLQGQETQY
TRBD1	TRBV30	TRBJ2-7	few	AWSVWGQGPAEQY
NA	TRBV5-1	TRBJ2-5	NA	ASSLEGQGHQETQY